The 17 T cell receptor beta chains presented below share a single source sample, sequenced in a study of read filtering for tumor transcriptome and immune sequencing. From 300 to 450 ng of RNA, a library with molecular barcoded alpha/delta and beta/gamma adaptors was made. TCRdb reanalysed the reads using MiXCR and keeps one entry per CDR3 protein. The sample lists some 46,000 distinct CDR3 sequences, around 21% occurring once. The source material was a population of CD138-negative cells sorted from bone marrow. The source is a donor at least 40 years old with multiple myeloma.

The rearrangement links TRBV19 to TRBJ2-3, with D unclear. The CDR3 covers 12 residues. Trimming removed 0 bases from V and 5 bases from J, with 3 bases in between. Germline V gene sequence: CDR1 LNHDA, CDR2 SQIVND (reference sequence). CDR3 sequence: CASSIEGDTQYF. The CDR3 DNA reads TGTGCCAGTAGTATAGAGGGAGATACGCAGTATTTT. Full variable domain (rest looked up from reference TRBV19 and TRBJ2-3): DGGITQSPKYLFRKEGQNVTLSCEQNLNHDAMYWYRQDPGQGLRLIYYSQIVNDFQKGDIAEGYSVSREKKESFPLTVTSAQKNPTAFYLCASSIEGDTQYFGPGTRLTVL.

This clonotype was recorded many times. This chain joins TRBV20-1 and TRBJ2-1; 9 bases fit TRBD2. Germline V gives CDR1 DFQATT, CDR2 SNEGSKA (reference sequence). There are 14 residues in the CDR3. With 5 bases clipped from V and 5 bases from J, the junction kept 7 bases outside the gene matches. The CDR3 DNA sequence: TGCAGTGCTTTAGCGGGAGAGCTGAACAATGAGCAGTTCTTC. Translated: CSALAGELNNEQFF.

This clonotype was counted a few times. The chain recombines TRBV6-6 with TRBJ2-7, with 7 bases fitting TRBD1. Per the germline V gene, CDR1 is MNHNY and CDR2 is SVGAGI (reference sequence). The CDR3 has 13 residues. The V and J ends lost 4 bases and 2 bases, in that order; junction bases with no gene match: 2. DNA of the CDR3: TGTGCCAGCAGTTCGGACAGGCCCTACGAGCAGTACTTC. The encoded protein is CASSSDRPYEQYF.

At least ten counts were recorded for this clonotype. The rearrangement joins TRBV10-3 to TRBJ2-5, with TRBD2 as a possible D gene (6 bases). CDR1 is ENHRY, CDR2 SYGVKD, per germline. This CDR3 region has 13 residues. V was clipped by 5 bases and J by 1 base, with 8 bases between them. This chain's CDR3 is CAISRGLQETQYF. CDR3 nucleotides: TGTGCCATCAGTCGGGGACTCCAAGAGACCCAGTACTTC.

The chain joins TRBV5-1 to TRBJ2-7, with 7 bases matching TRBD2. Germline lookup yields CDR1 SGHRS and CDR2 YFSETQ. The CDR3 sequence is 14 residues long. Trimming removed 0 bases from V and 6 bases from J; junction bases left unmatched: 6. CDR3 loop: CASSLEPSGGEQYF. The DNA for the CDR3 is TGCGCCAGCAGCTTGGAGCCTAGCGGTGGCGAGCAGTACTTC.

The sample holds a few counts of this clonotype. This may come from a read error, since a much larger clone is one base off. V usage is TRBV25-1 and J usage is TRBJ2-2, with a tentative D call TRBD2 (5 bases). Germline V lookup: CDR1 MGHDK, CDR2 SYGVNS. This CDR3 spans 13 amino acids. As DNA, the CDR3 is TGTGCCAGCAGTGAATTTGGGCTCGGGGATCTGTTTTTT. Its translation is CASSEFGLGDLFF.

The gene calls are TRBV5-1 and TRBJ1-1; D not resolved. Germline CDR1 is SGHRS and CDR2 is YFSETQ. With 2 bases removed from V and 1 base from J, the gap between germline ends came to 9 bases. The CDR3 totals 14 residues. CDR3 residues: CASSFLDGNTEAFF. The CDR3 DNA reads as TGCGCCAGCAGCTTCCTCGACGGGAACACTGAAGCTTTCTTT.

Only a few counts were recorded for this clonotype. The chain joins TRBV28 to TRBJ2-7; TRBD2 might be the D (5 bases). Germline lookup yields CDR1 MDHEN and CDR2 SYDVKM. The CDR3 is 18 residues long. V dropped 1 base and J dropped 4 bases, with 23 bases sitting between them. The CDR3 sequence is CASSLYMPPSSNRYEQYF. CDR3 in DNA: TGTGCCAGCAGTTTATATATGCCGCCGTCTAGCAATAGATACGAGCAGTACTTC. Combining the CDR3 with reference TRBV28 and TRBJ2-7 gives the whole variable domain DVKVTQSSRYLVKRTGEKVFLECVQDMDHENMFWYRQDPGLGLRLIYFSYDVKMKEKGDIPEGYSVSREKKERFSLILESASTNQTSMYLCASSLYMPPSSNRYEQYFGPGTRLTVT.

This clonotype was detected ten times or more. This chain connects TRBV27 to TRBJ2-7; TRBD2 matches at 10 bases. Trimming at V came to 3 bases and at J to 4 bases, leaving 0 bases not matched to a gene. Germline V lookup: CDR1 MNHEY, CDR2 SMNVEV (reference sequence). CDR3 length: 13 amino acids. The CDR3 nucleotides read TGTGCCAGCAGTTTTAGCGGGAGGTACGAGCAGTACTTC. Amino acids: CASSFSGRYEQYF.

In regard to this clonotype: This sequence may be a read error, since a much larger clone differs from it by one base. The CDR3 region is CASGRDGNQLQHF. The CDR3 DNA sequence: TGTGCCAGCGGCCGGGACGGAAATCAGCTCCAGCATTTT. The gene calls are TRBV6-1 and TRBJ1-5; D may be TRBD1 (5 bases). This CDR3 is 13 amino acids long. Germline V lookup: CDR1 MNHNS, CDR2 SASEGT.

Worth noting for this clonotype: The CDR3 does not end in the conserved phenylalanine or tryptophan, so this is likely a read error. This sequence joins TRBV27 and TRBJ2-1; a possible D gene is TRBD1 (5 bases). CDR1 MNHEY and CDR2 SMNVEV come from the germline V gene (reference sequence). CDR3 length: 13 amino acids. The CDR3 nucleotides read TGTGCCGGCAGTACGACAGTCTACAATGAGCAGTTCCTC. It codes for CAGSTTVYNEQFL.

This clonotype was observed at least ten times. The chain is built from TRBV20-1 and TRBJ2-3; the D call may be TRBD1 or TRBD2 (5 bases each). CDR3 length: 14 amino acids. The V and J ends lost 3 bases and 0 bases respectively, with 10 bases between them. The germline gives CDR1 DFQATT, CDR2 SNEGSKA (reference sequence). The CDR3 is CSARRGGSTDTQYF. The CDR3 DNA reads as TGCAGTGCTAGGAGGGGCGGGAGCACAGATACGCAGTATTTT.

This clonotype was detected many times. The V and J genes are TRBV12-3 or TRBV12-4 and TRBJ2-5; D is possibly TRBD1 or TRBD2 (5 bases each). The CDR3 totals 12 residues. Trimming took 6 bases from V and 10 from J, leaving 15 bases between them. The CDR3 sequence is CASSRQRGVQYF. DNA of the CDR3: TGTGCCAGCAGCCGACAGAGGGGAGTCCAGTACTTC.

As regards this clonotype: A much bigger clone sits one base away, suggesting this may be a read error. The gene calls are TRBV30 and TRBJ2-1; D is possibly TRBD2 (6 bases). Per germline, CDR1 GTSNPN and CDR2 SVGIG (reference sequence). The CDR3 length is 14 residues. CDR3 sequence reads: CAWSWEVAYNEQSF. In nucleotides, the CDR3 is TGTGCCTGGAGTTGGGAGGTCGCCTACAATGAGCAGTCCTTC.

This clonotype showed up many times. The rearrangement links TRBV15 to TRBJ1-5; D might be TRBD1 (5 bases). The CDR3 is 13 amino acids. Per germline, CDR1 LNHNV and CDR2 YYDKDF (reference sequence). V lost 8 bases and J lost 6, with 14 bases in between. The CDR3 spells CATDPLGGQPQHF. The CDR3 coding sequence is TGTGCCACCGACCCTCTGGGGGGTCAGCCCCAGCATTTT.

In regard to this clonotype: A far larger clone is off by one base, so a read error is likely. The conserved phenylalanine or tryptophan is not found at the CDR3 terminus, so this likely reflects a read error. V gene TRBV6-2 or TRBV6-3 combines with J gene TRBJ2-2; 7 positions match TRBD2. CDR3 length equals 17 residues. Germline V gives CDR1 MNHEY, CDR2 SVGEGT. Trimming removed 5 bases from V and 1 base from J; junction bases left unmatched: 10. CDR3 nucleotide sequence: TGTGCCAGCAGTGAAAGCCTAGCGGATAGGAACACCGGGGAGCTGTTTGTT. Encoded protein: CASSESLADRNTGELFV.

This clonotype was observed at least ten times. The CDR3 sequence is CSATGTGGFDEQFF. Written as DNA, the CDR3 is TGCAGTGCCACCGGGACAGGGGGCTTCGATGAGCAGTTCTTC. V usage is TRBV20-1 and J usage is TRBJ2-1; TRBD1 aligns across 12 bases. Germline V gives CDR1 DFQATT, CDR2 SNEGSKA (reference sequence). This CDR3 contains 14 residues. V dropped 6 bases and J dropped 8; count of bases not matched to a gene: 8.